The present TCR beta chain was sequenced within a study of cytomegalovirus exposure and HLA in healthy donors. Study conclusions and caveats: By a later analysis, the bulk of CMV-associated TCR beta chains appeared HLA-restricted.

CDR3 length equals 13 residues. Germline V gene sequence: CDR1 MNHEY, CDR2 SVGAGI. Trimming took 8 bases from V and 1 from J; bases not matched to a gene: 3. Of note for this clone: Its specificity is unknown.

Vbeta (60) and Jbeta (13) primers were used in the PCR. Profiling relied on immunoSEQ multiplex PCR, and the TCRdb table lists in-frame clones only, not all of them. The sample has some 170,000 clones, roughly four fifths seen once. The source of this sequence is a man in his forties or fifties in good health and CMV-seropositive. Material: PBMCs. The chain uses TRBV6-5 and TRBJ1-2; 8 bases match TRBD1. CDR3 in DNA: TGTGCCAGCGACAGGGGAAATAACTATGGCTACACCTTC. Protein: CASDRGNNYGYTF.